The clone carrying this T cell receptor beta chain was seen a handful of times. These data come from a study of T cells in Graves' hyperthyroidism and ophthalmopathy. Exclusion of patients followed from uncontrolled infection, other autoimmune disease, pregnancy or lactation. TCR beta CDR3 regions were amplified from RNA. A first-round RT-PCR of the TCR CDR3 used the HTBI primer set. TCRdb re-derived calls from the multiplex PCR reads in MiXCR, one entry per CDR3 protein. The data hold hundreds of thousands of distinct CDR3 sequences, with more than 30% observed a single time. From germline, CDR1 is SEHNR and CDR2 FQNEAQ (reference sequence). Trimming removed 5 bases from V and 0 bases from J, with 10 bases in between. This CDR3 has 14 residues.

This chain links TRBV7-9 with TRBJ2-5; D is perhaps TRBD1 (5 bases). This receptor was obtained from a man aged 18 to 30 with Graves' hyperthyroidism. Sequenced material: blood. The CDR3 loop is CASSLDRYQETQYF. CDR3 nucleotide sequence: TGTGCCAGCAGCCTAGACAGATACCAAGAGACCCAGTACTTC.